The 8 T cell receptor beta chains given below trace back to one sample, sequenced in a study of blood T cell repertoires in COVID-19. TCRdb's table, derived via immunoSEQ multiplex PCR, lists solely in-frame clones and lacks some. The sample carries 100,000 to 150,000 clones, around 81% recorded once. The sequenced material came from peripheral blood. The origin of the receptors is a woman between 50 and 59 years old with acute or convalescent COVID-19.

The CDR3 spells CASSLLAGDEMTYEQYF. In DNA form, the CDR3 reads TGTGCCAGCAGTTTATTAGCGGGGGATGAGATGACCTACGAGCAGTACTTC. The V gene is TRBV27, the J gene TRBJ2-7; 9 bases fit TRBD2. The CDR3 covers 17 residues. In germline, CDR1 is MNHEY, CDR2 SMNVEV (reference sequence). J lost 2 bases, V lost 1 base, and 9 bases had no gene match.

This rearrangement joins TRBV5-3 to TRBJ1-2, with D unclear. TRBV5-3 is labeled an ORF, and its function is uncertain. V lost 6 bases to trimming and J lost 0 bases, with 9 bases between them. This CDR3 region has 13 residues. The CDR3 is CARIGHSNYGYTF. The CDR3 DNA follows: TGTGCCAGAATTGGTCACTCTAACTATGGCTACACCTTC.

The gene calls are TRBV7-6 and TRBJ2-5, with 7 bases aligning to TRBD2. Germline assignment: CDR1 SGHVS and CDR2 FNYEAQ. The CDR3 sequence is 14 residues long. The V segment lost 6 bases and the J segment 4 bases; nucleotides outside the gene matches: 8. The CDR3 is CASSRLALVETQYF. CDR3 DNA sequence: TGTGCCAGCAGTCGACTAGCCTTGGTAGAGACCCAGTACTTC. Combining the CDR3 with reference TRBV7-6 and TRBJ2-5 gives the whole variable domain GAGVSQSPRYKVTKRGQDVALRCDPISGHVSLYWYRQALGQGPEFLTYFNYEAQQDKSGLPNDRFSAERPEGSISTLTIQRTEQRDSAMYRCASSRLALVETQYFGPGTRLLVL.

This chain links TRBV13 with TRBJ1-1; the match to TRBD1 covers 8 bases. Trimming took 4 bases from V and 5 from J; bases not matched to a gene: 3. Germline V CDR1 and CDR2: PRHDT, FYEKMQ (reference sequence). CDR3 length: 13 amino acids. The DNA for the CDR3 is TGTGCCAGCAGCTCCAGGGGGCAGACTGAAGCTTTCTTT. It yields the protein CASSSRGQTEAFF.

The chain recombines TRBV7-3 with TRBJ2-7; a weak D match, TRBD1 (5 bases). Trimming shortened V by 0 bases and J by 5 bases, and 17 bases separated the two germline ends. The CDR3 loop spans 16 amino acids. Germline V CDR1 and CDR2: SGHTA, FQGTGA. The CDR3 here is CASSLTGASNKNEQYF. CDR3 nucleotides: TGTGCCAGCAGCTTAACTGGGGCTTCTAATAAGAACGAGCAGTACTTC.

The V call is TRBV19, the J call TRBJ2-2, with TRBD1 matching over 8 bases. The CDR3 spans 16 residues. Germline V lookup: CDR1 LNHDA, CDR2 SQIVND (reference sequence). V lost 5 bases and J lost 4; bases outside the gene matches: 9. The DNA for the CDR3 is TGTGCCAGTAGTTACCAGGGGGCGAGGACCACCGGGGAGCTGTTTTTT. It yields the protein CASSYQGARTTGELFF.

Only a few counts were recorded for this clone. The CDR3 DNA follows: TGTGCCAGCAGTTTCGGTGGTAGCGGGAGGGCCGGTGAGCAGTTCTTC. Its translation: CASSFGGSGRAGEQFF. The V call is TRBV27, the J call TRBJ2-1; 11 bases map to TRBD2. Germline V gene sequence: CDR1 MNHEY, CDR2 SMNVEV (reference sequence). The CDR3 runs to 16 residues. Germline trimming cut 3 bases from V and 9 bases from J; bases unmatched to any gene: 10.

This rearrangement joins TRBV6-6 to TRBJ2-7; D perhaps matches TRBD2 (5 bases). Germline V lookup: CDR1 MNHNY, CDR2 SVGAGI (reference sequence). CDR3 length equals 14 residues. Trimming pared 4 bases from V and 4 bases from J, leaving 14 bases between. CDR3 protein: CASSSALARYEQYF. Here the CDR3 DNA reads TGTGCCAGCAGTTCCGCTCTAGCTAGGTACGAGCAGTACTTC.